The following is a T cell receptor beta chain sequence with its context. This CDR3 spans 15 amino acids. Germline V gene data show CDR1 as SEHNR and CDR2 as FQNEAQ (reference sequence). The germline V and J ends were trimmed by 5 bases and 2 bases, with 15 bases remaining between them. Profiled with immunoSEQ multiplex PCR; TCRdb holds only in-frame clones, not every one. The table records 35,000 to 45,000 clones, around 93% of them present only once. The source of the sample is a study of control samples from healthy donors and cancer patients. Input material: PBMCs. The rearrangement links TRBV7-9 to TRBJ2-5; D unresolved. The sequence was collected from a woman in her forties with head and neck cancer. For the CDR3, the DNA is TGTGCCAGCAGCCCCCCGTTTGGGCAACAAGAGACCCAGTACTTC. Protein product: CASSPPFGQQETQYF. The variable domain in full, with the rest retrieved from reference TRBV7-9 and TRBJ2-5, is DTGVSQNPRHKITKRGQNVTFRCDPISEHNRLYWYRQTLGQGPEFLTYFQNEAQLEKSRLLSDRFSAERPKGSFSTLEIQRTEQGDSAMYLCASSPPFGQQETQYFGPGTRLLVL.